This T cell receptor (beta chain) derives from a study of T cells after yellow fever vaccination. CDR3 size: 16 residues. Germline lookup yields CDR1 DFQATT and CDR2 SNEGSKA (reference sequence). V was pared by 2 bases and J by 7 bases, with 11 bases of the junction left unmatched. Notes on this clonotype: Its antigen is unknown.

Making TCR cDNA involved 5'RACE template switching, which added UMIs and a universal primer site. TCRdb re-called the 5' RACE reads through MiXCR, storing one row per CDR3 protein. The profile covers 200,000 to 300,000 distinct CDR3 sequences, with about 7.1% appearing a single time and approximately 0.85% taken by the ten largest. Overall study results and limits: The secondary response was weaker, and its peak arrived faster, on day 5 versus 15.

The TCR sequence derives from a young man who received the YFV17D yellow fever vaccine. The sample here was CD4+ T cells sorted from PBMCs, taken 15 days after the yellow fever booster vaccination. The V gene is TRBV20-1, the J gene TRBJ2-1; 10 bases align to TRBD2. CDR3 region: CSARRGAGGTWNEQFF. In DNA, the CDR3 is TGCAGTGCTAGAAGGGGAGCGGGAGGGACTTGGAATGAGCAGTTCTTC.